This TCR beta chain stems from a study of cytomegalovirus exposure and HLA in healthy donors. To note about this clone: The antigen remains unidentified.

Using immunoSEQ multiplex PCR, the repertoire was profiled, and TCRdb retains in-frame clones only, with some absent. The sample contains approximately 98,000 clones, approximately 94% of which appear only once. The V segment lost 0 bases and the J segment 0 bases; nucleotides outside the gene matches: 2. Germline CDR1 and CDR2: MNHNS and SASEGT. This CDR3 comprises 17 residues. Whole-study results and caveats: About 180 TCR beta chains were listed as cytomegalovirus-associated. Generally TCR sequences proved uncommon, though certain public TCRs appeared in numerous donors. In vitro testing confirmed a few CMV-associated chains as specific for CMV antigens.

The receptor comes from a woman in her late teens or twenties in good health and CMV-seronegative. The chain carries TRBV6-1 and TRBJ1-5; 10 nucleotides align to TRBD1. What was sequenced was PBMCs. As DNA, the CDR3 is TGTGCCAGCAGTGAAGCGACAGGGGGCTATAGCAATCAGCCCCAGCATTTT. Its protein is CASSEATGGYSNQPQHF.